Shown below are 21 T cell receptor beta chains from a single sample sequenced in a study of CD8+ T cells in alopecia areata. Isolated RNA was reverse transcribed into cDNA used as the sequencing template. The assay was immunoSEQ multiplex PCR, and TCRdb's table has in-frame clones only and misses some. The sample lists 130,000 to 150,000 clones, around two thirds occurring once. Sequencing used CD8+ T cells sorted from blood. Receptors originate from a human donor in good health.

Concerning this clone: The same CDR3 is also encoded by other DNA sequences in this sample. The chain uses TRBV7-9 and TRBJ2-2, with no clear D. The CDR3 has 11 residues. Germline V lookup: CDR1 SEHNR, CDR2 FQNEAQ (reference sequence). V gave up 6 bases and J gave up 5 bases, with 4 bases separating them. Written as DNA, the CDR3 is TGTGCCAGCAGTTATACCGGGGAGCTGTTTTTT. As protein: CASSYTGELFF.

CDR3 DNA: TGTGCCAGCAGTAAGACTAGCGGGGTCACAGATACGCAGTATTTT. Translation: CASSKTSGVTDTQYF. The chain joins TRBV2 to TRBJ2-3, with 11 bases fitting TRBD2. The CDR3 loop spans 15 amino acids. J lost 2 bases, V lost 5 bases, and 3 bases had no gene match. Germline V lookup: CDR1 SNHLY, CDR2 FYNNEI.

This chain connects TRBV5-1 to TRBJ2-1; D remains ambiguous. Germline CDR1 reads SGHRS; CDR2 reads YFSETQ. V dropped 0 bases and J dropped 0 bases, with 10 bases sitting between them. This CDR3 contains 16 residues. The CDR3 DNA sequence: TGCGCCAGCAGCTTGGTCCCTCACGGCTCCTACAATGAGCAGTTCTTC. Its translation: CASSLVPHGSYNEQFF. The full variable domain, completed using reference TRBV5-1 and TRBJ2-1, is KAGVTQTPRYLIKTRGQQVTLSCSPISGHRSVSWYQQTPGQGLQFLFEYFSETQRNKGNFPGRFSGRQFSNSRSEMNVSTLELGDSALYLCASSLVPHGSYNEQFFGPGTRLTVL.

The chain couples TRBV7-6 to TRBJ2-7; D ambiguous. V was trimmed by 3 bases and J by 5 bases, leaving 11 bases between them. Germline V lookup: CDR1 SGHVS, CDR2 FNYEAQ. The CDR3 has 13 amino acids. CDR3 DNA sequence: TGTGCCAGCAGCTTTTCTCTCGGTAACGAGCAGTACTTC. Protein sequence: CASSFSLGNEQYF. The full variable domain, completed using reference TRBV7-6 and TRBJ2-7, is GAGVSQSPRYKVTKRGQDVALRCDPISGHVSLYWYRQALGQGPEFLTYFNYEAQQDKSGLPNDRFSAERPEGSISTLTIQRTEQRDSAMYRCASSFSLGNEQYFGPGTRLTVT.

This clone has just a few counts. V gene TRBV29-1 combines with J gene TRBJ2-7; tentatively, D is TRBD1 or TRBD2 (5 bases each). The CDR3 contains 12 residues. V shed 7 bases and J shed 12 bases, with 22 bases lying between them. Germline V CDR1 and CDR2: SQVTM, ANQGSEA. The CDR3 DNA is TGCAGCGCCTTGTCGGGTATGGGGGAGTCGTACTTC. Translation gives CSALSGMGESYF.

V gene TRBV9 combines with J gene TRBJ2-1; 7 nucleotides agree with TRBD2. The V gene end was trimmed by 7 bases and the J gene end by 0 bases; junction bases not matched to a gene: 10. CDR1 SGDLS and CDR2 YYNGEE come from the germline V gene. The CDR3 spans 16 residues. CDR3 region: CASARGSDSSYNEQFF. The DNA for the CDR3 is TGTGCCAGCGCCCGCGGGAGCGATAGCTCCTACAATGAGCAGTTCTTC.

The genes are TRBV10-3 and TRBJ2-3, with D uncertain. This CDR3 contains 12 residues. Germline-derived CDR1 and CDR2 are ENHRY and SYGVKD. Trimming took 0 bases from V and 6 from J, leaving 4 bases between them. CDR3 sequence: CAISESMDTQYF. The DNA of the CDR3 is TGTGCCATCAGTGAGTCTATGGATACGCAGTATTTT.

CDR3 in amino acids: CASSPHPGDTEAFF. The CDR3 coding sequence is TGTGCCAGCAGCCCACATCCCGGGGACACTGAAGCTTTCTTT. The chain links TRBV9 to TRBJ1-1; no definite D call. This CDR3 is built from 14 residues. Deletions cut 4 bases from V and 3 bases from J, with 13 bases between. Looked up from germline, CDR1 is SGDLS and CDR2 is YYNGEE. Full variable domain (rest looked up from reference TRBV9 and TRBJ1-1): DSGVTQTPKHLITATGQRVTLRCSPRSGDLSVYWYQQSLDQGLQFLIQYYNGEERAKGNILERFSAQQFPDLHSELNLSSLELGDSALYFCASSPHPGDTEAFFGQGTRLTVV.

CDR3 protein: CASSVEGGGLQETQYF. The CDR3 DNA sequence: TGTGCCAGCAGCGTAGAGGGGGGCGGCCTCCAAGAGACCCAGTACTTC. The chain uses TRBV9 and TRBJ2-5; D possibly uses TRBD1 or TRBD2 (6 bases each). This CDR3 contains 16 residues. Germline assignment: CDR1 SGDLS and CDR2 YYNGEE. V lost 0 bases, J lost 1 base, and 13 bases lay in between.

This sequence joins TRBV30 and TRBJ1-5; tentatively, D is TRBD1 (6 bases). The CDR3 is 15 amino acids. Germline V gives CDR1 GTSNPN, CDR2 SVGIG (reference sequence). Trimming left V 2 bases short and J 0 bases short, with 11 bases between. The CDR3: CAWSSRTASNQPQHF. The CDR3 DNA reads TGTGCCTGGAGTTCGCGGACAGCTAGCAATCAGCCCCAGCATTTT.

Comment on this clone: Other DNA sequences of this sample code for an identical CDR3. The rearrangement links TRBV6-5 to TRBJ2-5, with D unclear. Germline V gene lookup returns CDR1 MNHEY and CDR2 SVGAGI. V dropped 0 bases and J dropped 4 bases, with 3 bases sitting between them. This CDR3 spans 12 amino acids. The CDR3 DNA sequence: TGTGCCAGCAGTTACTCACGAGAGACCCAGTACTTC. It encodes CASSYSRETQYF.

The gene calls are TRBV27 and TRBJ2-7; 7 nucleotides agree with TRBD1. The junction had 7 bases not matched to a gene; V was cut back by 5 bases and J by 0 bases. CDR3 size: 15 residues. The germline CDR1 and CDR2 sequences are MNHEY and SMNVEV (reference sequence). The CDR3 nucleotides read TGTGCCAGCAGTGACCGACAGGGTGGCTCCTACGAGCAGTACTTC. This codes for CASSDRQGGSYEQYF.

This chain connects TRBV29-1 to TRBJ2-1; TRBD2 agrees at 7 bases. In germline, CDR1 is SQVTM, CDR2 ANQGSEA. The CDR3 contains 14 residues. The J segment lost 4 bases and the V segment lost 1 base, leaving 4 bases of the junction unmatched. CDR3: CSVEVRGGYNEQFF. In DNA form, the CDR3 reads TGCAGCGTTGAAGTCCGCGGGGGATACAATGAGCAGTTCTTC.

V is TRBV27 and J is TRBJ1-5; a possible D gene is TRBD1 (5 bases). Germline V gene sequence: CDR1 MNHEY, CDR2 SMNVEV (reference sequence). The CDR3 extends over 15 amino acids. The V end lost 5 bases, the J end lost 0 bases, and 11 bases lay between the germline ends. This CDR3 is CASSDSTYSNQPQHF. As DNA, the CDR3 is TGTGCCAGCAGTGACAGTACATATAGCAATCAGCCCCAGCATTTT.

There are a few counts of this clone. This chain uses TRBV2 with TRBJ2-1; D gene ambiguous. With 2 bases removed from V and 6 bases from J, the gap between germline ends came to 8 bases. This CDR3 spans 13 amino acids. Germline values: CDR1 SNHLY, CDR2 FYNNEI. CDR3: CASSESLINEQFF. The CDR3 coding sequence is TGTGCCAGCAGTGAATCTCTGATCAATGAGCAGTTCTTC.

The V call is TRBV27, the J call TRBJ2-7; D remains unclear. Germline assignment: CDR1 MNHEY and CDR2 SMNVEV (reference sequence). The CDR3 is 13 residues long. Trimming took off 6 bases at V and 0 bases at J, with 9 bases between the two ends. CDR3 in amino acids: CASSRVGSYEQYF. The DNA for the CDR3 is TGTGCCAGCAGCCGAGTCGGCTCCTACGAGCAGTACTTC.

This clone appeared once. The V call is TRBV6-5, the J call TRBJ2-2; TRBD1 aligns across 7 bases. J gave up 10 bases and V 0 bases, and 8 bases lay outside the gene matches. Germline V CDR1 and CDR2: MNHEY, SVGAGI. There are 15 residues in the CDR3. The CDR3 DNA reads as TGTGCCAGCAGTTACTCTTTCGGGACAGCGGAGGAGCTGTTTTTT. Translated: CASSYSFGTAEELFF.

The J gene is TRBJ1-4, the V gene TRBV30, with 7 bases matching TRBD1. The germline CDR1 and CDR2 sequences are GTSNPN and SVGIG (reference sequence). There are 13 residues in the CDR3. Unmatched junction bases numbered 4, after V lost 5 bases and J lost 4 bases. The CDR3 coding sequence is TGTGCCTGGGGGACAGCCCATAATGAAAAACTGTTTTTT. Translation: CAWGTAHNEKLFF.

This clone was detected a few times. The CDR3 sequence: CASSSDGVAKNIQYF. CDR3 nucleotide sequence: TGTGCCAGCAGCTCCGACGGAGTGGCCAAAAACATTCAGTACTTC. The chain recombines TRBV9 with TRBJ2-4; D is ambiguous. The CDR3 has 15 residues. The germline V and J ends were trimmed by 4 bases and 1 base, with 12 bases remaining between them. Germline assignment: CDR1 SGDLS and CDR2 YYNGEE.

The chain combines TRBV12-2 with TRBJ2-7; no DNA check was done on the table's D call, TRBD2. TRBV12-2 is an annotated pseudogene. CDR3 size: 16 residues. CDR3 sequence (DNA): TGTGCCAGCAGCTCGTCCGATAGTAGCGGGAGAAGGCAGCAGTACTTC. Translation: CASSSSDSSGRRQQYF.

The table lists this clone with a few counts. V and J are TRBV2 and TRBJ1-1; D remains unclear. The CDR3 sequence is 12 residues long. The germline CDR1 and CDR2 sequences are SNHLY and FYNNEI. V was shortened by 3 bases and J by 5 bases, with 7 bases between the two germline ends. The CDR3 sequence: CASSEVRTEAFF. For the CDR3, the DNA is TGTGCCAGCAGTGAGGTTAGGACTGAAGCTTTCTTT.